This T cell receptor beta chain was obtained from a study of T cell repertoires in cytomegalovirus infection. MiXCR was run by TCRdb on the reads, yielding one entry per CDR3 protein. The table lists approximately 600,000 distinct CDR3 sequences, around 40% of them singletons. Turning to this clonotype: As yet, its antigen is unknown.

The V gene lost 6 bases and the J gene lost 5 bases, with 17 bases spanning the gap. Per the germline V gene, CDR1 is MNHNS and CDR2 is SASEGT. This CDR3 has 15 amino acids. This clonotype was obtained from a human donor in good health (CMV status not recorded). Some clones in this sample may be carry-over from other donors' samples. Sequenced here: cultured PBMCs, sampled from culture after CMV antigen stimulation. V usage is TRBV6-1 and J usage is TRBJ1-5; D not certain. The CDR3 region is CASRRDFKPDQPQHF. The CDR3 DNA sequence: TGTGCCAGCAGACGTGACTTTAAGCCAGATCAGCCCCAGCATTTT.